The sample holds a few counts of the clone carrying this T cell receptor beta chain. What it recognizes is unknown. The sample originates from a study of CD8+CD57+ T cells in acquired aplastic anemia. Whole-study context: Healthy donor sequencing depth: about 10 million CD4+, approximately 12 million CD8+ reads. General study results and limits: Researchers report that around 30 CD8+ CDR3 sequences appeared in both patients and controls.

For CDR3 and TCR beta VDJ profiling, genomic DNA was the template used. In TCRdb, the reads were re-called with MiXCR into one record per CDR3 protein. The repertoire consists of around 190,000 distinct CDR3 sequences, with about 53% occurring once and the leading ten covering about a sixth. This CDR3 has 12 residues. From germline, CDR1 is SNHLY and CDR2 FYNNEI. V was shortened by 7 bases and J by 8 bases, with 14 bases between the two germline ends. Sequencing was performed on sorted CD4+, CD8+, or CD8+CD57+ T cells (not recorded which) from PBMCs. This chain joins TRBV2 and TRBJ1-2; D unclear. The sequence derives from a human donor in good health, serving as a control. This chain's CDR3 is CASKLQSGGYTF. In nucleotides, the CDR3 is TGTGCCAGCAAACTCCAAAGTGGAGGCTACACCTTC.